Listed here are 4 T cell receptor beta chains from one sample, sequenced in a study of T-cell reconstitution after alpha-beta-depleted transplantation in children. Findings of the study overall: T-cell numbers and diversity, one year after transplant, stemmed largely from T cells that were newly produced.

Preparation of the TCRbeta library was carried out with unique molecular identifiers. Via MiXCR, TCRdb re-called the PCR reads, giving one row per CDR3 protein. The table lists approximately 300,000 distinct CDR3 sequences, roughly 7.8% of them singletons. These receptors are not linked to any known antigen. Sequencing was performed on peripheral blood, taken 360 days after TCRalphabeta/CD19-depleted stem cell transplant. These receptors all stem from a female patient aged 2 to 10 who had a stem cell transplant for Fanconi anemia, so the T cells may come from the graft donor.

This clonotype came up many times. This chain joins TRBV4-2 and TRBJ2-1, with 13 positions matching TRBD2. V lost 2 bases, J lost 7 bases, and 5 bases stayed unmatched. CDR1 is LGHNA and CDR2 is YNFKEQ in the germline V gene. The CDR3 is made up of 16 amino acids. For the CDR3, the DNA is TGTGCCAGCAGCCAACCGGGACTAGCGGGGACGAATGAGCAGTTCTTC. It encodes CASSQPGLAGTNEQFF.

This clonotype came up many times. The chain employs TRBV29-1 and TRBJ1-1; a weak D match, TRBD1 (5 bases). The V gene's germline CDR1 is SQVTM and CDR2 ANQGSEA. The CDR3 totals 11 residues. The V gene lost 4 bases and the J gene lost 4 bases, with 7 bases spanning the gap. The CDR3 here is CSVGQFTEAFF. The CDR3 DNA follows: TGCAGCGTTGGACAGTTCACTGAAGCTTTCTTT.

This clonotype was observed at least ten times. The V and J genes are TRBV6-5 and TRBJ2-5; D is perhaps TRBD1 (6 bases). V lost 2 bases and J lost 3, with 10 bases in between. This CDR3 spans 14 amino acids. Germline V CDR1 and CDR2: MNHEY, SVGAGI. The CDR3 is CASSYQAGEETQYF. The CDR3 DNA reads TGTGCCAGCAGTTACCAAGCAGGGGAAGAGACCCAGTACTTC.

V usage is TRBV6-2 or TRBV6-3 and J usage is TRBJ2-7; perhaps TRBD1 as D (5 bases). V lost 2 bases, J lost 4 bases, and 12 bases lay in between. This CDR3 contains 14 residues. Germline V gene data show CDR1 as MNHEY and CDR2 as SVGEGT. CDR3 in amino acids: CASSYVVRAYEQYF. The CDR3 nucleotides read TGTGCCAGCAGTTACGTCGTCAGGGCGTACGAGCAGTACTTC.